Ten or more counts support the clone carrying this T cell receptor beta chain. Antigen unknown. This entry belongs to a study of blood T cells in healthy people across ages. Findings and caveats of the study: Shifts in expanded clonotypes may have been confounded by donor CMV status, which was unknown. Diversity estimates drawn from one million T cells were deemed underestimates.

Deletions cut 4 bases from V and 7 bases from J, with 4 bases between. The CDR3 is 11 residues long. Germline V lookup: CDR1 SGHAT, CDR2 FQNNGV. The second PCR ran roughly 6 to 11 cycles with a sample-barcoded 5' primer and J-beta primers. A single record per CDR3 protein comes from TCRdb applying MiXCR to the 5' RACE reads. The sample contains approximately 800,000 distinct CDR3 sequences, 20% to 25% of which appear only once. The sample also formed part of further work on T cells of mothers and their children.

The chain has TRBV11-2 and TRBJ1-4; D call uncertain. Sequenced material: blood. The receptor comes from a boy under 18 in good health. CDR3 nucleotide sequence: TGTGCCAGCAGCTCCAGTGAAAAACTGTTTTTT. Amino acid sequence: CASSSSEKLFF.